The following is a TCR beta chain sequence with its context. Its target is unknown. The source of the sample is a study of siplizumab effects on memory and regulatory T cells. Study-wide points: Siplizumab produced a significant reduction in alloreactive sequences that were traceable to unstimulated CD4+ memory cells.

Sequencing was performed with immunoSEQ multiplex PCR; in TCRdb, only in-frame clones are kept and a portion is missing. The sample has approximately 100,000 clones, 93% seen once. Sequences were obtained from Tregs sorted from blood. The source of this sequence is a human donor in good health.

The CDR3 spells CASSFSRLAGASDTQYF. DNA of the CDR3: TGTGCCAGCAGCTTCTCCCGACTAGCGGGAGCTTCAGATACGCAGTATTTT. This chain joins TRBV11-3 and TRBJ2-3; 12 nucleotides align to TRBD2. Germline CDR1 and CDR2: SGHNT and YENEEA. This CDR3 spans 17 amino acids. The V gene end was trimmed by 3 bases and the J gene end by 4 bases; junction bases not matched to a gene: 8.